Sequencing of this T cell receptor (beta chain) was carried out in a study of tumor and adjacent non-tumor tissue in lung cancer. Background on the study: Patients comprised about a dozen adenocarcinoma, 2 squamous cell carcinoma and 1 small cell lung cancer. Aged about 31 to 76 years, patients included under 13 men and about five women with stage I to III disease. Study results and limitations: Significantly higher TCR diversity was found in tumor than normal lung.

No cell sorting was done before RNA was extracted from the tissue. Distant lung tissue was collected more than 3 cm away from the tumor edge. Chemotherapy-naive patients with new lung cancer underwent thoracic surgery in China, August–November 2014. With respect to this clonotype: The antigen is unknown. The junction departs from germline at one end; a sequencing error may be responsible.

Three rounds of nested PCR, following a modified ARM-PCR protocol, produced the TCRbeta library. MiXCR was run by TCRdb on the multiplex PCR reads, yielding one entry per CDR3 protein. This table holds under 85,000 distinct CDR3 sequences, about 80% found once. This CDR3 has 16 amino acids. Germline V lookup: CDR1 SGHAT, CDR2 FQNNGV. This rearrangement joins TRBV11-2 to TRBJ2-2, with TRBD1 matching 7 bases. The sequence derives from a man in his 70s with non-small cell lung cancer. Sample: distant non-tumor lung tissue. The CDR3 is CASNIVSTGVAGELFF. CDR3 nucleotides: TGTGCCAGCAACATAGTGAGCACAGGGGTTGCCGGGGAGCTGTTCTTT.